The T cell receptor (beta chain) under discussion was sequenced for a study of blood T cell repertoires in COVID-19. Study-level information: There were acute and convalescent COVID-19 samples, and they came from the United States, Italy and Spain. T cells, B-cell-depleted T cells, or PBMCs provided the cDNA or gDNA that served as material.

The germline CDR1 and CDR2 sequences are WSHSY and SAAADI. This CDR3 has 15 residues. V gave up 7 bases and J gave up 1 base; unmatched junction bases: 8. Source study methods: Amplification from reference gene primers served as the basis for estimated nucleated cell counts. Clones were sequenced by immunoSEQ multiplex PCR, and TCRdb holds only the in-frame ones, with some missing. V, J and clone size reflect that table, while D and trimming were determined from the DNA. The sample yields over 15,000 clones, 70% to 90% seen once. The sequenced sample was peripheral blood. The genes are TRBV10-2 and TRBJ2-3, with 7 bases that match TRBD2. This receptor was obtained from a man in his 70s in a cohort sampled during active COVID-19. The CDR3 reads CASTSSGGGTDTQYF. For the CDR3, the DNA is TGCGCCAGCACGTCTAGCGGCGGGGGCACAGATACGCAGTATTTT.